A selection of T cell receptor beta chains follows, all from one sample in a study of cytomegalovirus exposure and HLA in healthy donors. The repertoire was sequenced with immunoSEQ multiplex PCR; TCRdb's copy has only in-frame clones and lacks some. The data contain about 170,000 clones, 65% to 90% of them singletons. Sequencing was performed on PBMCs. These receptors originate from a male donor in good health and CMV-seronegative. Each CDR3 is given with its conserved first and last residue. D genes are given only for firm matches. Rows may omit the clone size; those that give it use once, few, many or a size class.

cdr3_nt: TGTGCCAGCAGCTTAGTGGCCGGGACAGGGAATGAGCAGTTCTTC; cdr3_aa: CASSLVAGTGNEQFF; d_call: TRBD1; clone_size: NA; j_call: TRBJ2-1; v_call: TRBV7-9
cdr3_nt: TGTGCCAGCAGCTTATCACGGTTGAACACTGAAGCTTTCTTT; cdr3_aa: CASSLSRLNTEAFF; d_call: NA; clone_size: NA; j_call: TRBJ1-1; v_call: TRBV7-9
cdr3_nt: TGCGCCAGCAGCTTGACTCGTCGGAGGACCGGGGAGCTGTTTTTT; cdr3_aa: CASSLTRRRTGELFF; d_call: NA; clone_size: NA; j_call: TRBJ2-2; v_call: TRBV5-1
cdr3_nt: TGCGCCAGCAGCTTGCGGGGGGCAAGGGGGGCCAACGTCCTGACTTTC; cdr3_aa: CASSLRGARGANVLTF; d_call: NA; clone_size: NA; j_call: TRBJ2-6; v_call: TRBV5-1
cdr3_nt: TGCGCCAGCAGCTTCCCTTCCGGCGGGGAGCTGTTTTTT; cdr3_aa: CASSFPSGGELFF; d_call: NA; clone_size: NA; j_call: TRBJ2-2; v_call: TRBV5-1
cdr3_nt: TGTGCCAGCAGTTTTCGACAGAACACTGAAGCTTTCTTT; cdr3_aa: CASSFRQNTEAFF; d_call: NA; clone_size: NA; j_call: TRBJ1-1; v_call: TRBV6-5
cdr3_nt: TGCGCCAGCAGCCTAAGAATCGGACAGGGGAATGGGGAGCTGTTTTTT; cdr3_aa: CASSLRIGQGNGELFF; d_call: TRBD1; clone_size: NA; j_call: TRBJ2-2; v_call: TRBV5-1
cdr3_nt: TGTGCCAGCAGATCGATCCAGGGAAGGGGAGGTGGCTACACCTTC; cdr3_aa: CASRSIQGRGGGYTF; d_call: NA; clone_size: NA; j_call: TRBJ1-2; v_call: TRBV7-8
cdr3_nt: TGCGCCAGCAGCTTGGCAGGGTCTGGGGCCAACGTCCTGACTTTC; cdr3_aa: CASSLAGSGANVLTF; d_call: NA; clone_size: once; j_call: TRBJ2-6; v_call: TRBV5-1
cdr3_nt: TGTGCCAGCAGCCCTGGCAGCTCCTATAATTCACCCCTCCACTTT; cdr3_aa: CASSPGSSYNSPLHF; d_call: NA; clone_size: few; j_call: TRBJ1-6; v_call: TRBV7-2
cdr3_nt: TGTGCCAGCAGTCAGGAAAGGACACGGCAAGAGACCCAGTACTTC; cdr3_aa: CASSQERTRQETQYF; d_call: NA; clone_size: NA; j_call: TRBJ2-5; v_call: TRBV2
cdr3_nt: TGTGCCAGCAGTCTAGGCAGGGGAAACACCGGGGAGCTGTTTTTT; cdr3_aa: CASSLGRGNTGELFF; d_call: NA; clone_size: NA; j_call: TRBJ2-2; v_call: TRBV27
cdr3_nt: TGTGCCAGCTCACGACAGGGTCCGAACACTGAAGCTTTCTTT; cdr3_aa: CASSRQGPNTEAFF; d_call: TRBD1; clone_size: NA; j_call: TRBJ1-1; v_call: TRBV18
cdr3_nt: TGCGCCAGCACACCAGGGCGGGGAAGCTCTGGAAACACCATATATTTT; cdr3_aa: CASTPGRGSSGNTIYF; d_call: NA; clone_size: NA; j_call: TRBJ1-3; v_call: TRBV5-1
cdr3_nt: TGTGCCAGCAGCCCCGGGAACCCCACACGCTACACCTTC; cdr3_aa: CASSPGNPTRYTF; d_call: NA; clone_size: NA; j_call: TRBJ1-2; v_call: TRBV6-5
cdr3_nt: TGCAGCGTATCGCAGGGTCTCTCTGGGGCCAACGTCCTGACTTTC; cdr3_aa: CSVSQGLSGANVLTF; d_call: NA; clone_size: NA; j_call: TRBJ2-6; v_call: TRBV29-1
cdr3_nt: TGTGCCAGCAGCCAGAGACAGGGTTTAGGCTACACCTTC; cdr3_aa: CASSQRQGLGYTF; d_call: TRBD1; clone_size: NA; j_call: TRBJ1-2; v_call: TRBV6-5
cdr3_nt: TGTGCCACCAGCAGAGATCCCCTAGCGCCAAAGACCCAGTACTTC; cdr3_aa: CATSRDPLAPKTQYF; d_call: NA; clone_size: NA; j_call: TRBJ2-5; v_call: TRBV15
cdr3_nt: TGCAGCGTAGCAACAGGGGTTGGAGAGACCCAGTACTTC; cdr3_aa: CSVATGVGETQYF; d_call: TRBD1; clone_size: NA; j_call: TRBJ2-5; v_call: TRBV29-1
cdr3_nt: TGCGCCAGCAGTTCCGGACAGGGAGGATTCTATGGCTACACCTTC; cdr3_aa: CASSSGQGGFYGYTF; d_call: TRBD1; clone_size: NA; j_call: TRBJ1-2; v_call: TRBV5-1
cdr3_nt: TGTGCCAGCAGTGAAAACAGGGCTCTCGGCAAAGCTTTCTTT; cdr3_aa: CASSENRALGKAFF; d_call: NA; clone_size: NA; j_call: TRBJ1-1; v_call: TRBV6-5
cdr3_nt: TGTTCCAGCAGCTTAGGTAAGGGGCGCGATCAGCCCCAGCATTTT; cdr3_aa: CSSSLGKGRDQPQHF; d_call: NA; clone_size: NA; j_call: TRBJ1-5; v_call: TRBV7-9
cdr3_nt: TGTGCCAGCAGCCATGGGACAGGGTTTAACTATGGCTACACCTTC; cdr3_aa: CASSHGTGFNYGYTF; d_call: TRBD1; clone_size: NA; j_call: TRBJ1-2; v_call: TRBV5-4
cdr3_nt: TGTGCCAGTAGGGGGCCTCAGACTAATGAAAAACTGTTTTTT; cdr3_aa: CASRGPQTNEKLFF; d_call: TRBD1; clone_size: NA; j_call: TRBJ1-4; v_call: TRBV6-5
cdr3_nt: TGCGCCAGCAGCGTGGACAGGGGCGCCAACAATGAGCAGTTCTTC; cdr3_aa: CASSVDRGANNEQFF; d_call: TRBD1; clone_size: few; j_call: TRBJ2-1; v_call: TRBV5-1
cdr3_nt: TGCGCCAGCAGAACCACAGGGAACTATGGCTACACCTTC; cdr3_aa: CASRTTGNYGYTF; d_call: NA; clone_size: once; j_call: TRBJ1-2; v_call: TRBV10-2
cdr3_nt: TGTGCCACCAGCAGAGGTGGGACACACGATGGAAACACCATATATTTT; cdr3_aa: CATSRGGTHDGNTIYF; d_call: NA; clone_size: NA; j_call: TRBJ1-3; v_call: TRBV15
cdr3_nt: TGTGCCAGCAGTACCGCCCGACAGTACACCGGGGAGCTGTTTTTT; cdr3_aa: CASSTARQYTGELFF; d_call: NA; clone_size: NA; j_call: TRBJ2-2; v_call: TRBV6-5
cdr3_nt: TGTGCCAGCAGGGACGGGGGGGGCGGCAACTATGACTACACCTTC; cdr3_aa: CASRDGGGGNYDYTF; d_call: NA; clone_size: NA; j_call: TRBJ1-2; v_call: TRBV6-1
cdr3_nt: TGTGCCAGCAGTTCGGGCGGGGGAGGGTCCTACGAGCAGTACTTC; cdr3_aa: CASSSGGGGSYEQYF; d_call: TRBD2; clone_size: NA; j_call: TRBJ2-7; v_call: TRBV6-5
cdr3_nt: TGCGCCAGCAGCCCCAGCGTAGCGGGGGGCCTAGATACGCAGTATTTT; cdr3_aa: CASSPSVAGGLDTQYF; d_call: TRBD2; clone_size: NA; j_call: TRBJ2-3; v_call: TRBV5-1
cdr3_nt: TGCAGCGTTGTCGATCGGGGAAGTAACTATGGCTACACCTTC; cdr3_aa: CSVVDRGSNYGYTF; d_call: NA; clone_size: NA; j_call: TRBJ1-2; v_call: TRBV29-1
cdr3_nt: TGTGCCACCAGCAGAGTTGCTAGCGGGAGCCACAATGAGCAGTTCTTC; cdr3_aa: CATSRVASGSHNEQFF; d_call: TRBD2; clone_size: NA; j_call: TRBJ2-1; v_call: TRBV15
cdr3_nt: TGTGCCTGGAGTGTGAGACTAGCGGACGAGCAGTACTTC; cdr3_aa: CAWSVRLADEQYF; d_call: TRBD2; clone_size: NA; j_call: TRBJ2-7; v_call: TRBV30
cdr3_nt: TGTGCCAGTAGTGCGACAGGGGGCGGTCAGCCCCAGCATTTT; cdr3_aa: CASSATGGGQPQHF; d_call: TRBD1; clone_size: NA; j_call: TRBJ1-5; v_call: TRBV19
cdr3_nt: TGCGCCAGCGGGGACAGGGTTTCGGACGAGCAGTACTTC; cdr3_aa: CASGDRVSDEQYF; d_call: TRBD1; clone_size: NA; j_call: TRBJ2-7; v_call: TRBV5-1
cdr3_nt: TGTGCCAGCAGTGAAGGGGACAGGGCGACGGCTTTCTTT; cdr3_aa: CASSEGDRATAFF; d_call: TRBD1; clone_size: NA; j_call: TRBJ1-1; v_call: TRBV2
cdr3_nt: TGTGCCAGCAGCTCACGGACAGGGGCCTGGAGATCTGGGGCCAACGTCCTGACTTTC; cdr3_aa: CASSSRTGAWRSGANVLTF; d_call: TRBD1; clone_size: NA; j_call: TRBJ2-6; v_call: TRBV7-9
cdr3_nt: TGTGCCAGCAGCCCGGGGGGCGGAACTCAGGAGCAGTACTTC; cdr3_aa: CASSPGGGTQEQYF; d_call: NA; clone_size: NA; j_call: TRBJ2-7; v_call: TRBV11-3
cdr3_nt: TGCGCCAGCAGCCCCTTAATGGGCCCGACAGGTACTGAAGCTTTCTTT; cdr3_aa: CASSPLMGPTGTEAFF; d_call: NA; clone_size: NA; j_call: TRBJ1-1; v_call: TRBV5-1
cdr3_nt: TGTGCCAGCAAGCGACAGGTTCGAGGGGAGACCCAGTACTTC; cdr3_aa: CASKRQVRGETQYF; d_call: NA; clone_size: NA; j_call: TRBJ2-5; v_call: TRBV28
cdr3_nt: TGTGCCAGCAGTTTAACCGGTAATGAAAAACTGTTTTTT; cdr3_aa: CASSLTGNEKLFF; d_call: NA; clone_size: NA; j_call: TRBJ1-4; v_call: TRBV27
cdr3_nt: TGCGCCAGCAGCTTGGTCGGCGGGGGGGCAGCGGAGACCCAGTACTTC; cdr3_aa: CASSLVGGGAAETQYF; d_call: TRBD2; clone_size: NA; j_call: TRBJ2-5; v_call: TRBV5-1
cdr3_nt: TGTGCAAGTCGCCCAGGGACAGGGGCTAGGGGCTACACCTTC; cdr3_aa: CASRPGTGARGYTF; d_call: NA; clone_size: once; j_call: TRBJ1-2; v_call: TRBV12-2
cdr3_nt: TGTGCCAGCAGCTTTTCATCAGGGGAGCATGAGCAGTTCTTC; cdr3_aa: CASSFSSGEHEQFF; d_call: NA; clone_size: once; j_call: TRBJ2-1; v_call: TRBV7-9
cdr3_nt: TGTGCCAGCAGTTCCCGGGACAGGGGCAGCTCCTACGAGCAGTACTTC; cdr3_aa: CASSSRDRGSSYEQYF; d_call: TRBD1; clone_size: NA; j_call: TRBJ2-7; v_call: TRBV28
cdr3_nt: TGTGCCTGGGGCACTAGCGGGGGGGGGAATGAGCAGTTCTTC; cdr3_aa: CAWGTSGGGNEQFF; d_call: TRBD2; clone_size: NA; j_call: TRBJ2-1; v_call: TRBV30
cdr3_nt: TGCGCCAGCAGCGTGCGACTAGCGGGGGGGAACACCGGGGAGCTGTTTTTT; cdr3_aa: CASSVRLAGGNTGELFF; d_call: TRBD2; clone_size: NA; j_call: TRBJ2-2; v_call: TRBV5-1
cdr3_nt: TGTGCCAGCAGTGATGTGGTAGCCAATGAAAAACTGTTTTTT; cdr3_aa: CASSDVVANEKLFF; d_call: NA; clone_size: NA; j_call: TRBJ1-4; v_call: TRBV6-1
cdr3_nt: TGTGCCAGCAGTTACCACGACAGAAACTACGAGCAGTACTTC; cdr3_aa: CASSYHDRNYEQYF; d_call: NA; clone_size: NA; j_call: TRBJ2-7; v_call: TRBV6-5